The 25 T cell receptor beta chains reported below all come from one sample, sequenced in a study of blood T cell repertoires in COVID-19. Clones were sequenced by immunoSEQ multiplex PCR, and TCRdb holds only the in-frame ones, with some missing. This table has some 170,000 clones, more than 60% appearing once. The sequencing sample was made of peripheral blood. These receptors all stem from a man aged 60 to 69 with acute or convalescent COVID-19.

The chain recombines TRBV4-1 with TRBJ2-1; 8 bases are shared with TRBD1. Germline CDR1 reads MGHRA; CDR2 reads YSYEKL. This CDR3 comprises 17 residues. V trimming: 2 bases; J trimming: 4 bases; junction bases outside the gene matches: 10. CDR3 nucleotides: TGCGCCAGCAGCCAAATACCGGGACAGGAGGATTACAATGAGCAGTTCTTC. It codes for CASSQIPGQEDYNEQFF.

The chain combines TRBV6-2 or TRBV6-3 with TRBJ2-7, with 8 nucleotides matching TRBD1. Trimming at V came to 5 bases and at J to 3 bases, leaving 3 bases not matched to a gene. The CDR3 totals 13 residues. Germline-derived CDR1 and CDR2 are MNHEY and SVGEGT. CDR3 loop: CASSGQGFYEQYF. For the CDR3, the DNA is TGTGCCAGCAGTGGACAGGGCTTCTACGAGCAGTACTTC.

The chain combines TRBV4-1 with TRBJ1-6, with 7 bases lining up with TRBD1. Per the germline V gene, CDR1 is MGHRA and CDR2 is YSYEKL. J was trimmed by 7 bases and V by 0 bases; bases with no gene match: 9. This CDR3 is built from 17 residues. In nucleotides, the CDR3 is TGCGCCAGCAGCCAAGATTTTGAGGGGGCGCGAAATTCACCCCTCCACTTT. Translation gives CASSQDFEGARNSPLHF.

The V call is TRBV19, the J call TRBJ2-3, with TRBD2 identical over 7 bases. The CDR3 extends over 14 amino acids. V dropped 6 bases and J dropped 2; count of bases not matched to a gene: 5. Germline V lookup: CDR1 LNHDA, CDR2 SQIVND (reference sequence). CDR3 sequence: CASRWGGTTDTQYF. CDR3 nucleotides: TGTGCCAGTAGGTGGGGGGGGACCACAGATACGCAGTATTTT.

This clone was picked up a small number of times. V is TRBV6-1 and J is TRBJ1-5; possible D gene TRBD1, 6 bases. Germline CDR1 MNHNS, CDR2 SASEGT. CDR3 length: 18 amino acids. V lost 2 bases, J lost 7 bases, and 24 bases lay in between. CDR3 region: CASSEYSSDWGLGQPQHF. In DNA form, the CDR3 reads TGTGCCAGCAGTGAATATTCCAGCGATTGGGGGCTGGGACAGCCCCAGCATTTT.

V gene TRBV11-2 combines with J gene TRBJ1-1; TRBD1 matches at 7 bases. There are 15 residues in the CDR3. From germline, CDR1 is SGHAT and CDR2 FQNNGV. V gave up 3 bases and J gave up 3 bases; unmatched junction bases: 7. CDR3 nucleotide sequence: TGTGCCAGCAGCTTGGTACAGGGGATGGACACTGAAGCTTTCTTT. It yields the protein CASSLVQGMDTEAFF.

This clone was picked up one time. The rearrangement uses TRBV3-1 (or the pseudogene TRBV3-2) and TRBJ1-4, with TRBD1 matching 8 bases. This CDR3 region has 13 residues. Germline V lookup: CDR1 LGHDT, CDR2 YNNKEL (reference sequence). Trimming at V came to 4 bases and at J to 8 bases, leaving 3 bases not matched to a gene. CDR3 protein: CASSPTGVEKLFF. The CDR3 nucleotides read TGTGCCAGCAGCCCGACAGGGGTAGAAAAACTGTTTTTT.

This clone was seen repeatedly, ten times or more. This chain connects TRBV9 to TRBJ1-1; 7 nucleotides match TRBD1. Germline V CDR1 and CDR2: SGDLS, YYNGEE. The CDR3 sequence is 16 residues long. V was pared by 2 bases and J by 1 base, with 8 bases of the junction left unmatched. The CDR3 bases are TGTGCCAGCAGCGTCACCCCGGGGACAGAGAACACTGAAGCTTTCTTT. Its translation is CASSVTPGTENTEAFF.

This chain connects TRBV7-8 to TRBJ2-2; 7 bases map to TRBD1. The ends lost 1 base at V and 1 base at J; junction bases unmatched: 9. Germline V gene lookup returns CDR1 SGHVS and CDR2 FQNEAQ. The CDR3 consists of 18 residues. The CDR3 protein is CASSLGEGRQGNTGELFF. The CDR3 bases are TGTGCCAGCAGCTTAGGGGAAGGGAGACAGGGGAACACCGGGGAGCTGTTTTTT.

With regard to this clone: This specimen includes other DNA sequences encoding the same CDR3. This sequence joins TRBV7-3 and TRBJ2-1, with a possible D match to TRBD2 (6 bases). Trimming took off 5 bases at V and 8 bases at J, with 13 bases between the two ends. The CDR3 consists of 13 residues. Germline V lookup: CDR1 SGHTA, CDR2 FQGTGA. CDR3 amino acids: CASSPGTGDEQFF. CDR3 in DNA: TGTGCCAGCAGCCCCGGGACTGGTGATGAGCAGTTCTTC.

The CDR3 sequence is CASSESTGVNEQFF. CDR3 sequence (DNA): TGTGCCAGCAGCGAAAGCACAGGCGTTAATGAGCAGTTCTTC. The gene calls are TRBV5-4 and TRBJ2-1, with D possibly matching TRBD1 (5 bases). V was trimmed by 4 bases and J by 7 bases, leaving 15 bases between them. The CDR3 is made up of 14 amino acids. The germline V gene has CDR1 SGHNT and CDR2 YYREEE (reference sequence).

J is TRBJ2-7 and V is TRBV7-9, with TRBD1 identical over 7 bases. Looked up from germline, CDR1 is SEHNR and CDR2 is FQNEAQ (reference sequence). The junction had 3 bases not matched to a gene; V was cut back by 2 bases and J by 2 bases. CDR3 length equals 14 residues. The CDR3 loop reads CASSLQGETYEQYF. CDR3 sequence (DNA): TGTGCCAGCAGCTTACAGGGGGAAACCTACGAGCAGTACTTC.

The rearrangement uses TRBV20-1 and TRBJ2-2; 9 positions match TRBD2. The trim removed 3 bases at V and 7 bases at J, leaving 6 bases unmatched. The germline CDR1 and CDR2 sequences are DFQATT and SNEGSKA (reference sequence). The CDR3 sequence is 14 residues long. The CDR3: CSASLAGRNGELFF. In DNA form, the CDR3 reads TGCAGTGCTAGTCTAGCGGGGCGAAACGGGGAGCTGTTTTTT.

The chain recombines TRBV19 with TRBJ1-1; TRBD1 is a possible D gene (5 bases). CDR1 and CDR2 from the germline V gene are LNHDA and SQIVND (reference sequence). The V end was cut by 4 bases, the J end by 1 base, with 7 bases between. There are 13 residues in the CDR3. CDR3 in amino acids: CASSRTTNTEAFF. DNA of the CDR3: TGTGCCAGTAGTAGGACAACGAACACTGAAGCTTTCTTT.

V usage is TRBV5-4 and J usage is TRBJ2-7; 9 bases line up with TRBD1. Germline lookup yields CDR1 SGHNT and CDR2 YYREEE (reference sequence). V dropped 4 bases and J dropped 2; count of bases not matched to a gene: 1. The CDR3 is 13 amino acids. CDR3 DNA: TGTGCCAGCAGCAGGACAGGGGCCTACGAGCAGTACTTC. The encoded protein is CASSRTGAYEQYF.

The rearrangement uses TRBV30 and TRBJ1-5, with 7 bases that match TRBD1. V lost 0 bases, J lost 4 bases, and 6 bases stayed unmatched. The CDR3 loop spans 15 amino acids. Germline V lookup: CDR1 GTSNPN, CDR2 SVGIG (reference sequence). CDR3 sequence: CAWSVRQGPNQPQHF. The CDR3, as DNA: TGTGCCTGGAGTGTACGACAGGGCCCAAATCAGCCCCAGCATTTT.

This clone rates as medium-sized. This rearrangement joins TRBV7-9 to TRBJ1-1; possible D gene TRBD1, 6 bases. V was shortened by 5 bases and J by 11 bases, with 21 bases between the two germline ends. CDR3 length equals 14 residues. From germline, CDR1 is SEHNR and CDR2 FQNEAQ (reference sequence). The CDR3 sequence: CASSPETVDQGAFF. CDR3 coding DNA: TGTGCCAGCAGCCCGGAGACAGTCGACCAGGGGGCTTTCTTT.

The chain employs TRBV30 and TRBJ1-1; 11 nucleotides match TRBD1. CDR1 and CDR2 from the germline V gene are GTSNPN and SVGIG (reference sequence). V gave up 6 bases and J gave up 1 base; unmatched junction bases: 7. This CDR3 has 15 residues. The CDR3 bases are TGTGCCTGTATAGGACAGGGGGCGCCGAACACTGAAGCTTTCTTT. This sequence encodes CACIGQGAPNTEAFF.

The CDR3 DNA reads TGTGCCAGCAGCTTAACAGGGGGCCGAAGTGAGCAGTTCTTC. Encoded protein: CASSLTGGRSEQFF. This sequence joins TRBV7-3 and TRBJ2-1; 7 nucleotides line up with TRBD1. CDR3 length: 14 amino acids. CDR1 is SGHTA and CDR2 is FQGTGA in the germline V gene. The J segment lost 9 bases and the V segment lost 0 bases, leaving 5 bases of the junction unmatched.

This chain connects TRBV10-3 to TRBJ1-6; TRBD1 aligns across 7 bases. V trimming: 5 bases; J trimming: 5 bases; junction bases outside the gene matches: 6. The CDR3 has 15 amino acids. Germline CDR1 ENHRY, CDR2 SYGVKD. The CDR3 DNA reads TGTGCCATCAGTAGTACCGGGACAGATAATTCACCCCTCCACTTT. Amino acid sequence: CAISSTGTDNSPLHF.

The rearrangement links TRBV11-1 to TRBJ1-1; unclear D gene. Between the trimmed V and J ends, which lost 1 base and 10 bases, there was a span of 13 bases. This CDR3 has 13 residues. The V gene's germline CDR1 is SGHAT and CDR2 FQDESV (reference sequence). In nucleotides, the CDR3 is TGTGCCAGCAGCTTAGTTCTTTCAGAGGGAGCTTTCTTT. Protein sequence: CASSLVLSEGAFF.

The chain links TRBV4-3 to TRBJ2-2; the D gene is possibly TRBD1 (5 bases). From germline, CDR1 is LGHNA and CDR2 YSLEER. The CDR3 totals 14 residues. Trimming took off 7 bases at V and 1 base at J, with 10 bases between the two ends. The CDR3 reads CASTIGQNTGELFF. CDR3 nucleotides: TGCGCCAGCACCATAGGACAGAACACCGGGGAGCTGTTTTTT.

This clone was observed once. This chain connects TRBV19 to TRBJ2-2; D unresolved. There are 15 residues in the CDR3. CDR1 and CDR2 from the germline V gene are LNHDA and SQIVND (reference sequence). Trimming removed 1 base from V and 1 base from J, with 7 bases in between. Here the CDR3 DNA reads TGTGCCAGTAGTATAGTGACGGGGAACACCGGGGAGCTGTTTTTT. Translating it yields CASSIVTGNTGELFF.

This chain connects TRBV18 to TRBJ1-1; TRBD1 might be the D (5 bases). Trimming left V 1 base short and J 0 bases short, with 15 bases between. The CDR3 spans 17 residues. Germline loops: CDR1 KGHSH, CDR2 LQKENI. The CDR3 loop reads CASSPQGRGYMNTEAFF. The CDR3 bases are TGTGCCAGCTCACCACAGGGCCGGGGGTATATGAACACTGAAGCTTTCTTT. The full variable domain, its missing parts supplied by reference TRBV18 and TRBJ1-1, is NAGVMQNPRHLVRRRGQEARLRCSPMKGHSHVYWYRQLPEEGLKFMVYLQKENIIDESGMPKERFSAEFPKEGPSILRIQQVVRGDSAAYFCASSPQGRGYMNTEAFFGQGTRLTVV.

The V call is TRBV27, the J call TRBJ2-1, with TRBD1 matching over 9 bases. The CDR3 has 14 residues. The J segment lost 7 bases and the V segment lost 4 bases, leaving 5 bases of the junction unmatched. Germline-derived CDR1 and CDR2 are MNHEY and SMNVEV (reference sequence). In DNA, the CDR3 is TGTGCCAGCAGTTACACAGGGGGCTTTAATGAGCAGTTCTTC. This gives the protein CASSYTGGFNEQFF.